This TCR beta chain was sequenced in a study of cytomegalovirus exposure and HLA in healthy donors. Study details: Out of 150 million to 200 million T cells, an earlier analysis found roughly 110 million unique TCR beta sequences in total.

At the time of sampling, donors were nominally healthy, though unrecorded immune exposures were likely. This clone was counted only a few times. The antigen is not known. Primers for the PCR totalled 60 Vbeta and 13 Jbeta. Measured with immunoSEQ multiplex PCR; TCRdb has only the in-frame clones, and not every one. The table shows about 35,000 clones, with roughly 80% occurring only once. The junction had 3 bases not matched to a gene; V was cut back by 6 bases and J by 2 bases. The CDR3 runs 13 residues. Germline values: CDR1 MNHEY, CDR2 SVGAGI. Study-level results: Presence/absence analyses supposed approximately even sequencing depth among donors.

The sequencing input was PBMCs. The sequence was obtained from a male donor in good health and CMV-seronegative. The rearrangement joins TRBV6-5 to TRBJ1-2, with 7 bases matching TRBD1. CDR3 bases: TGTGCCAGCAGATGGGACAGAAACTATGGCTACACCTTC. Translating gives CASRWDRNYGYTF.